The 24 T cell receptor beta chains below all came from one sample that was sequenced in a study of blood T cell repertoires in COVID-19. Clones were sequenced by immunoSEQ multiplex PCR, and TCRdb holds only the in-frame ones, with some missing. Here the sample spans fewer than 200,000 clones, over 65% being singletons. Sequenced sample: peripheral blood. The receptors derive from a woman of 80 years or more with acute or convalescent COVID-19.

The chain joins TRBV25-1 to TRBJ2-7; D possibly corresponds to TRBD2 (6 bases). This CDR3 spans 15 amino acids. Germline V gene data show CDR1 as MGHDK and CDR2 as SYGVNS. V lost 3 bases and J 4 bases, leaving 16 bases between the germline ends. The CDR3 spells CASSDPGSGGYEQYF. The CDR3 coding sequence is TGTGCCAGCAGTGACCCAGGTAGCGGAGGTTACGAGCAGTACTTC.

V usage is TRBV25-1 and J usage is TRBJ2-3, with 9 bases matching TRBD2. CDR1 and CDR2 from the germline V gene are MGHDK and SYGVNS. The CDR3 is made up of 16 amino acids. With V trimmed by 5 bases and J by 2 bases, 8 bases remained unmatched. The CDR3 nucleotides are TGTGCCAGCAGTTTAATAGCGGGAGTGGTCACAGATACGCAGTATTTT. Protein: CASSLIAGVVTDTQYF.

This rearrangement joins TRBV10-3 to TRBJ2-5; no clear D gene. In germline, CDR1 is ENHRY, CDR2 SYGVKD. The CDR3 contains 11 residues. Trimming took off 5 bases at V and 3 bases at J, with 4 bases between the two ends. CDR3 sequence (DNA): TGTGCCATCAGTACAGAAGAGACCCAGTACTTC. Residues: CAISTEETQYF.

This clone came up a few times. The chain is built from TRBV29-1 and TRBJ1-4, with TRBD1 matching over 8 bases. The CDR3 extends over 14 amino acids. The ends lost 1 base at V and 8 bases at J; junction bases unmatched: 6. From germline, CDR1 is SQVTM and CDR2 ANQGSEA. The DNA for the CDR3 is TGCAGCGTTGAAGTGGCAGGGGGCGCCGAAAAACTGTTTTTT. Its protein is CSVEVAGGAEKLFF.

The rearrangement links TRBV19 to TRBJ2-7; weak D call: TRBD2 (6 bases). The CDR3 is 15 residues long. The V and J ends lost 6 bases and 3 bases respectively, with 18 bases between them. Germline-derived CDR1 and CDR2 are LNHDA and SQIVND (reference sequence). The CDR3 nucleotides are TGTGCCAGTAGGCCTACGCATAGCGGAGACTACGAGCAGTACTTC. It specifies CASRPTHSGDYEQYF. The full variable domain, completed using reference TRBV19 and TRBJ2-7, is DGGITQSPKYLFRKEGQNVTLSCEQNLNHDAMYWYRQDPGQGLRLIYYSQIVNDFQKGDIAEGYSVSREKKESFPLTVTSAQKNPTAFYLCASRPTHSGDYEQYFGPGTRLTVT.

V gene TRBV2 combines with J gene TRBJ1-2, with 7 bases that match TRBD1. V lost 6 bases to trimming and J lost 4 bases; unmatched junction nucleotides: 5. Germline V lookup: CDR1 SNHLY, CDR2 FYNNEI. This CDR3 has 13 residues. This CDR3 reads CASSETGLYGYTF. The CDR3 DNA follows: TGTGCCAGCAGCGAGACAGGGCTCTATGGCTACACCTTC.

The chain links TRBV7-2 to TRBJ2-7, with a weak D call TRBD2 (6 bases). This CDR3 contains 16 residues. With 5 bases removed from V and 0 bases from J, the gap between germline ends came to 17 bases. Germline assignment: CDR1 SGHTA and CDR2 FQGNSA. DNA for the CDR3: TGTGCCAGCAGCGCAACACCCCGGGACTTCTCCTACGAGCAGTACTTC. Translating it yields CASSATPRDFSYEQYF.

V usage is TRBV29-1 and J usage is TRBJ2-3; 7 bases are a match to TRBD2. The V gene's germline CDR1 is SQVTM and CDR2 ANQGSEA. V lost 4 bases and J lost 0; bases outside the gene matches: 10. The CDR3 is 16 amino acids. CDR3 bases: TGCAGCGTTGTACAAACTAGCGTGTTTAGCACAGATACGCAGTATTTT. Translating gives CSVVQTSVFSTDTQYF.

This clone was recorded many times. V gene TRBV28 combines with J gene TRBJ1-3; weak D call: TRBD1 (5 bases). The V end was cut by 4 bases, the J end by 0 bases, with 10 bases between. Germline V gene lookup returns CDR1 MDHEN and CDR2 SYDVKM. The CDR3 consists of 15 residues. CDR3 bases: TGTGCCAGCAGTTCCGGGGGGATCTCTGGAAACACCATATATTTT. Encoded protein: CASSSGGISGNTIYF.

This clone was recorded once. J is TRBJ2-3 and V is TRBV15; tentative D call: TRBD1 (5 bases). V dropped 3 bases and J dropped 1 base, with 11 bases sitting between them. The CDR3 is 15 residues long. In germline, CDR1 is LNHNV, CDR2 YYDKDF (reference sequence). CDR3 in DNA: TGTGCCACCAGCAGGTCCCCGACAGGCACAGATACGCAGTATTTT. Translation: CATSRSPTGTDTQYF.

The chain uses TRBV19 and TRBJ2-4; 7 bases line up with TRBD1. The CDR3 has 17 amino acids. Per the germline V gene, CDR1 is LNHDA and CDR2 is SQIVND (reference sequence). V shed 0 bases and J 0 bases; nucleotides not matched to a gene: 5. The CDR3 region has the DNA TGTGCCAGTAGTATAGAGGGACAGATTTTAGCCAAAAACATTCAGTACTTC. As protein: CASSIEGQILAKNIQYF.

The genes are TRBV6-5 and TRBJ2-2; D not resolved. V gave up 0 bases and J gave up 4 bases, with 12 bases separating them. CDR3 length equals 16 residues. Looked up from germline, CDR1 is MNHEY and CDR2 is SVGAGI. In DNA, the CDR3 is TGTGCCAGCAGTTACTCGGTCCAGGAACCCACCGGGGAGCTGTTTTTT. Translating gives CASSYSVQEPTGELFF.

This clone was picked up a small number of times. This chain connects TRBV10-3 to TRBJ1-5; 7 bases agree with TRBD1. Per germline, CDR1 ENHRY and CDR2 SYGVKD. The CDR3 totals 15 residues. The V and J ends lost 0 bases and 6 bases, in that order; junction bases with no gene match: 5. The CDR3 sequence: CAISESSEGAQPQHF. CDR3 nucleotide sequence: TGTGCCATCAGTGAGTCCTCGGAGGGGGCTCAGCCCCAGCATTTT.

CDR3: CASSQDPGRTEAFF. CDR3 in DNA: TGCGCCAGCAGCCAAGATCCGGGGAGGACTGAAGCTTTCTTT. The chain joins TRBV4-3 to TRBJ1-1, with unresolved D. The CDR3 totals 14 residues. The germline V gene has CDR1 LGHNA and CDR2 YSLEER. Trimming left V 0 bases short and J 5 bases short, with 10 bases between.

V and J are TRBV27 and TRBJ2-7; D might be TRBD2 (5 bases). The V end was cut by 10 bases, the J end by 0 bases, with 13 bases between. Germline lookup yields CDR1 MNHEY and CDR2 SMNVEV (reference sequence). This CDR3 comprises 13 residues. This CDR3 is CATGPGSSYEQYF. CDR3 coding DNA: TGTGCCACTGGGCCGGGGAGCTCCTACGAGCAGTACTTC.

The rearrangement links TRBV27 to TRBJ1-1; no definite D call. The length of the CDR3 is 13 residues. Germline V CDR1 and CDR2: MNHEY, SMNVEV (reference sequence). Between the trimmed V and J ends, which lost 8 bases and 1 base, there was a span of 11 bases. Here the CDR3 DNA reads TGTGCCAGCGCTAGGTTGGGGAACACTGAAGCTTTCTTT. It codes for CASARLGNTEAFF.

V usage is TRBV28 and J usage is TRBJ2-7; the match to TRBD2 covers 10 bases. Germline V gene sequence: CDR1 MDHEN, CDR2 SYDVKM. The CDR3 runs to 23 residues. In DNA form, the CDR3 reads TGTGCTCCGGTCGAAGGGGCGGGACAGGAAAGGACTAGCGGAGTTGGGGATACCTACGAGCAGTACTTC. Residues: CAPVEGAGQERTSGVGDTYEQYF.

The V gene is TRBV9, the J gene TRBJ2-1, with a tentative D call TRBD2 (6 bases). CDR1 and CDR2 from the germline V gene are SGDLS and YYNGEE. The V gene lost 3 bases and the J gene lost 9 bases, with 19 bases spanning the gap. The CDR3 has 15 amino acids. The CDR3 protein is CASSAELGGNGEQFF. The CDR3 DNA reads TGTGCCAGCAGCGCAGAGCTGGGGGGAAACGGTGAGCAGTTCTTC.

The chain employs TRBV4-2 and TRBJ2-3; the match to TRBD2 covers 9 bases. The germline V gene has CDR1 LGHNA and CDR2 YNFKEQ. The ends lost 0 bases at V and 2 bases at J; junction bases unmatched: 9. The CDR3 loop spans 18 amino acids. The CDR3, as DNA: TGTGCCAGCAGCCAAGAAGTTTTAGCGGGAGCTCCCACAGATACGCAGTATTTT. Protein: CASSQEVLAGAPTDTQYF.

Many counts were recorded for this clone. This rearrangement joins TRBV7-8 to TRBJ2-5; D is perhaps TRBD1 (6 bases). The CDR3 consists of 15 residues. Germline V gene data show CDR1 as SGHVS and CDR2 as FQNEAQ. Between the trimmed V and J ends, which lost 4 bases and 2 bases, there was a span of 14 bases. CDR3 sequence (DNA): TGTGCCAGCAGCTCAGCACAGGGAAGGCAAGAGACCCAGTACTTC. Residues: CASSSAQGRQETQYF.

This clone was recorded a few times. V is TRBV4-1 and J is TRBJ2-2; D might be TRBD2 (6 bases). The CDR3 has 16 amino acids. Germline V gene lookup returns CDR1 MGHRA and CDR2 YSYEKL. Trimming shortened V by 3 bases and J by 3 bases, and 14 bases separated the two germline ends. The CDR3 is CASSHLGRGDTGELFF. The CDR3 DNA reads TGCGCCAGCAGCCACTTAGGGCGCGGGGACACCGGGGAGCTGTTTTTT.

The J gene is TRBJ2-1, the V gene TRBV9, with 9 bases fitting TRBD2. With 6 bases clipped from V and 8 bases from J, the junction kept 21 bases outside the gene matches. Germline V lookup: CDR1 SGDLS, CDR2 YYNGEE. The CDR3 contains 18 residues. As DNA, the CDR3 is TGTGCCAGCACCTCCCTGGTTAGCGGGAGAATAGGGAGCGATGAGCAGTTCTTC. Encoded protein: CASTSLVSGRIGSDEQFF.

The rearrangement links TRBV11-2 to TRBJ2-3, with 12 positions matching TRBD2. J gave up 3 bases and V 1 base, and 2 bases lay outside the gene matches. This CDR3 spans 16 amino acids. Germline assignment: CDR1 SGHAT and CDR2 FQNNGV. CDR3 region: CASSLVGLAGTDTQYF. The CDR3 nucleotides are TGTGCCAGCAGCTTAGTAGGACTAGCGGGAACAGATACGCAGTATTTT.

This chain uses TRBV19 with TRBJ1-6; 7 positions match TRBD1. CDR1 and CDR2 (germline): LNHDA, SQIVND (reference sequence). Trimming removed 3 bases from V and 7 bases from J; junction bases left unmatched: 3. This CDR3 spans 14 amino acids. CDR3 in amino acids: CASSITGENSPLHF. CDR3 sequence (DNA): TGTGCCAGTAGTATTACAGGGGAAAATTCACCCCTCCACTTT.